The 23 T cell receptor beta chains reported below all come from one sample, sequenced in a study of shared clonotypes between healthy human individuals. Clones were read by immunoSEQ multiplex PCR, and TCRdb kept only the in-frame ones, dropping some. Counted here are 2,500,000 or so clones, 85% to 95% occurring once; the ten biggest clones make up approximately 0.41%. Sequenced sample: naive CD4+ T cells from PBMCs. The subset is: CD45RA+ positively selected. Source of these receptors: a man younger than 35 in good health. Some clones in this sample may be carry-over from other donors' samples.

The J gene is TRBJ2-3, the V gene TRBV6-5; D not certain. Trimming cost V 5 bases and J 7 bases, with 13 bases left between them. CDR1 MNHEY and CDR2 SVGAGI come from the germline V gene. This CDR3 comprises 13 residues. CDR3 residues: CASSPLTANTQYF. The CDR3 bases are TGTGCCAGCAGTCCGTTAACGGCGAATACGCAGTATTTT.

The chain combines TRBV5-1 with TRBJ1-2; D remains ambiguous. The CDR3 is 11 residues long. Looked up from germline, CDR1 is SGHRS and CDR2 is YFSETQ. V was shortened by 7 bases and J by 2 bases, with 6 bases between the two germline ends. The CDR3, as DNA: TGCGCCAGCGGCTCGAACTATGGCTACACCTTC. Protein sequence: CASGSNYGYTF.

The chain carries TRBV5-1 and TRBJ2-1; unclear D gene. V gave up 0 bases and J gave up 0 bases, with 10 bases separating them. Germline V CDR1 and CDR2: SGHRS, YFSETQ. This CDR3 spans 16 amino acids. As DNA, the CDR3 is TGCGCCAGCAGCTTGGGTCCCAAGAGCTCCTACAATGAGCAGTTCTTC. Translated: CASSLGPKSSYNEQFF.

V and J are TRBV7-2 and TRBJ2-1; D unclear. CDR3 length equals 11 residues. The germline V and J ends were trimmed by 5 bases and 6 bases, with 5 bases remaining between them. CDR1 is SGHTA and CDR2 is FQGNSA in the germline V gene. The CDR3 spells CASSATNEQFF. CDR3 in DNA: TGTGCCAGCAGCGCCACCAATGAGCAGTTCTTC.

Turning to this clone: This same CDR3 is encoded by further DNA sequences in the sample. The rearrangement uses TRBV18 and TRBJ1-2, with D possibly being TRBD1 (5 bases). CDR1 is KGHSH and CDR2 is LQKENI in the germline V gene. V gave up 3 bases and J gave up 5 bases, with 10 bases separating them. This CDR3 is built from 13 residues. CDR3 amino acids: CASSPQGGYGYTF. The DNA for the CDR3 is TGTGCCAGCTCACCTCAGGGCGGATATGGCTACACCTTC. Filled out from reference TRBV18 and TRBJ1-2, the complete variable domain reads NAGVMQNPRHLVRRRGQEARLRCSPMKGHSHVYWYRQLPEEGLKFMVYLQKENIIDESGMPKERFSAEFPKEGPSILRIQQVVRGDSAAYFCASSPQGGYGYTFGSGTRLTVV.

The V and J genes are TRBV6-4 and TRBJ2-3, with TRBD2 as a possible D gene (5 bases). Germline loops: CDR1 MRHNA, CDR2 SNTAGT. Trimming shortened V by 6 bases and J by 0 bases, and 10 bases separated the two germline ends. The CDR3 length is 14 residues. Written as DNA, the CDR3 is TGTGCCAGCAGGCAAAGCGGTAGCACAGATACGCAGTATTTT. Its translation is CASRQSGSTDTQYF.

This chain uses TRBV5-4 with TRBJ2-2, with 12 bases identical to TRBD1. Germline V gene lookup returns CDR1 SGHNT and CDR2 YYREEE (reference sequence). V lost 3 bases to trimming and J lost 6 bases; unmatched junction nucleotides: 9. This CDR3 spans 17 amino acids. This CDR3 is CASSSPPGQGAPGELFF. For the CDR3, the DNA is TGTGCCAGCAGCTCCCCACCGGGACAGGGGGCGCCCGGGGAGCTGTTTTTT.

This sequence joins TRBV6-1 and TRBJ2-1; 15 bases are shared with TRBD2. This CDR3 is built from 16 residues. Germline trimming cut 2 bases from V and 10 bases from J; bases unmatched to any gene: 6. CDR1 MNHNS and CDR2 SASEGT come from the germline V gene. CDR3 bases: TGTGCCAGCAGTGAAAGGACTAGCGGGAGGGCCGCGGAGCAGTTCTTC. Its protein is CASSERTSGRAAEQFF.

This chain uses TRBV7-3 with TRBJ1-4; no clear D gene. There are 9 residues in the CDR3. Germline V gene lookup returns CDR1 SGHTA and CDR2 FQGTGA. Trimming shortened V by 11 bases and J by 5 bases, and 3 bases separated the two germline ends. This chain's CDR3 is CAHNEKLFF. CDR3 nucleotide sequence: TGTGCCCACAATGAAAAACTGTTTTTT.

V is TRBV21-1 and J is TRBJ1-2. TRBV21-1 is classified as a pseudogene. The CDR3 covers 15 residues. The CDR3, as DNA: TGTGCCAGCAGCACGCAACGACCTCATAACTATGGCTACACCTTC. This codes for CASSTQRPHNYGYTF.

For this clone: At the DNA level, this CDR3 is encoded by other sequences in the same sample as well. The rearrangement joins TRBV5-1 to TRBJ2-7, with D perhaps matching TRBD2 (6 bases). The CDR3 has 14 residues. The germline gives CDR1 SGHRS, CDR2 YFSETQ. The V end was cut by 4 bases, the J end by 0 bases, with 11 bases between. The CDR3 sequence: CASSLAGGSYEQYF. The CDR3 bases are TGCGCCAGCAGCCTGGCCGGGGGCTCCTACGAGCAGTACTTC.

The rearrangement uses TRBV6-5 and TRBJ2-2; the match to TRBD1 covers 9 bases. The CDR3 length is 16 residues. Germline CDR1 MNHEY, CDR2 SVGAGI. V trimming: 2 bases; J trimming: 0 bases; junction bases outside the gene matches: 1. The CDR3 sequence: CASSYGQGTNTGELFF. CDR3 sequence (DNA): TGTGCCAGCAGTTACGGACAGGGGACGAACACCGGGGAGCTGTTTTTT.

This chain uses TRBV7-3 with TRBJ1-1; TRBD1 matches 7 bases. V lost 3 bases to trimming and J lost 3 bases; unmatched junction nucleotides: 1. In germline, CDR1 is SGHTA, CDR2 FQGTGA. This CDR3 spans 13 amino acids. Here the CDR3 DNA reads TGTGCCAGCAGCTTGGGGACAGACACTGAAGCTTTCTTT. Translated, it gives CASSLGTDTEAFF.

The rearrangement joins TRBV5-1 to TRBJ2-6, with D perhaps being TRBD1 or TRBD2 (5 bases each). V lost 1 base to trimming and J lost 4 bases, with 9 bases between them. The CDR3 loop spans 15 amino acids. Germline V gene lookup returns CDR1 SGHRS and CDR2 YFSETQ. Here the CDR3 DNA reads TGCGCCAGCAGCTTGAACGGGGACGGGGCCAACGTCCTGACTTTC. This sequence encodes CASSLNGDGANVLTF.

The rearrangement uses TRBV4-3 and TRBJ2-1; D call uncertain. CDR3 length equals 15 residues. V shed 0 bases and J shed 5 bases, with 11 bases lying between them. Germline values: CDR1 LGHNA, CDR2 YSLEER. CDR3 sequence (DNA): TGCGCCAGCAGCCAAGAGTTCGGACGAAACAATGAGCAGTTCTTC. Translation gives CASSQEFGRNNEQFF.

The V call is TRBV28, the J call TRBJ2-7; 8 nucleotides line up with TRBD2. There are 13 residues in the CDR3. The trim removed 6 bases at V and 3 bases at J, leaving 4 bases unmatched. Germline lookup yields CDR1 MDHEN and CDR2 SYDVKM. This CDR3 is CASSASGYYEQYF. CDR3 DNA sequence: TGTGCCAGCAGCGCTAGCGGGTACTACGAGCAGTACTTC. Full variable domain (remainder filled in from reference TRBV28 and TRBJ2-7): DVKVTQSSRYLVKRTGEKVFLECVQDMDHENMFWYRQDPGLGLRLIYFSYDVKMKEKGDIPEGYSVSREKKERFSLILESASTNQTSMYLCASSASGYYEQYFGPGTRLTVT.

The chain combines TRBV6-1 with TRBJ2-7; 8 bases line up with TRBD1. This CDR3 region has 13 residues. Trimming took 5 bases from V and 4 from J; bases not matched to a gene: 4. Germline CDR1 MNHNS, CDR2 SASEGT. The CDR3 DNA reads as TGTGCCAGCAGTCGGACAGGGAATTACGAGCAGTACTTC. Its protein is CASSRTGNYEQYF.

The J gene is TRBJ2-1, the V gene TRBV5-4; 9 nucleotides align to TRBD2. After removal of 5 bases from V and 8 bases from J, the junction contained 11 bases not matched to a gene. The germline V gene has CDR1 SGHNT and CDR2 YYREEE (reference sequence). CDR3 length: 15 residues. CDR3 coding DNA: TGTGCCAGCAGACTCACCAAGGTAGCGGGAGATGAGCAGTTCTTC. This codes for CASRLTKVAGDEQFF. Variable domain in full (rest from reference TRBV5-4 and TRBJ2-1): ETGVTQSPTHLIKTRGQQVTLRCSSQSGHNTVSWYQQALGQGPQFIFQYYREEENGRGNFPPRFSGLQFPNYSSELNVNALELDDSALYLCASRLTKVAGDEQFFGPGTRLTVL.

This sequence joins TRBV7-8 and TRBJ2-3, with 8 bases lining up with TRBD1. CDR1 is SGHVS and CDR2 is FQNEAQ in the germline V gene. The V segment lost 4 bases and the J segment 10 bases; nucleotides outside the gene matches: 4. There are 12 residues in the CDR3. In DNA form, the CDR3 reads TGTGCCAGCAGCTCGGGACAGGACCCGCAGTATTTT. This translates into CASSSGQDPQYF.

The chain carries TRBV7-2 and TRBJ1-5; D uncertain. CDR1 and CDR2 from the germline V gene are SGHTA and FQGNSA. This CDR3 spans 15 amino acids. Between the trimmed V and J ends, which lost 2 bases and 0 bases, there was a span of 8 bases. In DNA, the CDR3 is TGTGCCAGCAGCTTATTGACGGATAGCAATCAGCCCCAGCATTTT. Its translation is CASSLLTDSNQPQHF.

The rearrangement joins TRBV30 to TRBJ2-2; TRBD2 is a possible D gene (6 bases). Trimming shortened V by 3 bases and J by 4 bases, and 21 bases separated the two germline ends. The CDR3 spans 17 residues. Germline loops: CDR1 GTSNPN, CDR2 SVGIG (reference sequence). CDR3 sequence (DNA): TGTGCCTGGAGGATGGTAGTGGGGACTCCCCCCACCGGGGAGCTGTTTTTT. As protein: CAWRMVVGTPPTGELFF.

The chain uses TRBV5-4 and TRBJ2-7; TRBD2 agrees at 9 bases. V shed 6 bases, J shed 0 bases, and the junction held 7 bases outside the gene matches. The germline CDR1 and CDR2 sequences are SGHNT and YYREEE (reference sequence). This CDR3 is built from 15 residues. The DNA of the CDR3 is TGTGCCAGCACCTTACGTAGCGGGAGCTCCTACGAGCAGTACTTC. Its translation: CASTLRSGSSYEQYF.

As for this clone: Other DNA sequences in the sample encode the same CDR3. The gene calls are TRBV27 and TRBJ1-3; D call uncertain. The CDR3 spans 13 residues. Germline CDR1 reads MNHEY; CDR2 reads SMNVEV (reference sequence). Trimming removed 9 bases from V and 2 bases from J, with 11 bases in between. The chain's CDR3 is CASSLRPGNTIYF. CDR3 nucleotides: TGTGCCAGTTCCCTTAGACCTGGAAACACCATATATTTT.